The present T cell receptor beta chain was sequenced within a study of T cell responses to AZD1222 COVID-19 vaccine. Study results and caveats: Without day 14 samples, only post-peak T cell repertoires were studied. Increased Spike-specific TCR breadth and depth were observed after two AZD1222 doses. Baseline testing showed seropositivity in only a handful of AZD1222 recipients.

Clones were sequenced by immunoSEQ multiplex PCR, and TCRdb holds only the in-frame ones, with some missing. The sample holds fewer than 130,000 clones, approximately 94% seen once. This CDR3 has 15 residues. Per the germline V gene, CDR1 is MNHEY and CDR2 is SMNVEV (reference sequence). Trimming stripped 5 bases from V and 1 base from J, with 11 bases between. A remark on this clone: Its antigen remains unidentified.

Both about-4-week and about-12-week second-dose recipients were combined. The chain links TRBV27 to TRBJ1-4; D is ambiguous. The specimen comprised peripheral blood, sampled 28 days after the second AZD1222 dose. This TCR was sampled from an adult who received the AZD1222 COVID-19 vaccine. In DNA form, the CDR3 reads TGTGCCAGCAGTCCGCACATCAAAACTAATGAAAAACTGTTTTTT. It codes for CASSPHIKTNEKLFF. Based on the CDR3 plus reference TRBV27 and TRBJ1-4, the full variable domain is EAQVTQNPRYLITVTGKKLTVTCSQNMNHEYMSWYRQDPGLGLRQIYYSMNVEVTDKGDVPEGYKVSRKEKRNFPLILESPSPNQTSLYFCASSPHIKTNEKLFFGSGTQLSVL.